Each of the 25 T cell receptor beta chains below was sequenced from the same sample in a study of blood T cell repertoires in COVID-19 (TCRdb year 2020). The method behind the library was the immunoSEQ multiplex PCR assay. TCRdb limited this immuneACCESS table to in-frame rearrangements with V and J called. A share of clones is missing; checked studies link under half to unresolved V genes, and the rest is unexplained. For this sample there are 120,000 or so clones; 65% to 85% appear just once. The ten largest make up under 6% of the sample. The sequenced material came from peripheral blood. Receptors were obtained from a man of 80 years or more with active or convalescent COVID-19.

The chain carries TRBV7-9 and TRBJ2-1, with D maybe TRBD2 (7 bases). The V and J ends lost 6 bases and 8 bases respectively, with 20 bases between them. Germline V gene data show CDR1 as SEHNR and CDR2 as FQNEAQ (reference sequence). The CDR3 consists of 15 residues. DNA for the CDR3: TGTGCCAGCAGTCCTCCCCGGGGGGCGCTAGATGAGCAGTTCTTC. Translating gives CASSPPRGALDEQFF.

The chain recombines TRBV27 with TRBJ1-5; a possible D gene is TRBD1 (5 bases). V shed 4 bases and J shed 6 bases, with 16 bases lying between them. The CDR3 is 15 amino acids. The germline V gene encodes CDR1 MNHEY and CDR2 SMNVEV (reference sequence). The CDR3, as DNA: TGTGCCAGCAGTTCTACACCGGGACTCAGTCAGCCCCAGCATTTT. Its protein is CASSSTPGLSQPQHF.

The rearrangement uses TRBV28 and TRBJ2-5, with 8 bases aligning to TRBD1. The CDR3 is 13 residues long. Losses at the gene ends were 6 bases for V and 5 bases for J; bases not matched to a gene: 5. Germline V CDR1 and CDR2: MDHEN, SYDVKM. CDR3 residues: CASREQGEETQYF. The CDR3 region has the DNA TGTGCCAGCAGAGAACAGGGGGAGGAGACCCAGTACTTC.

This clone turned up a few times. The rearrangement links TRBV3-1 (or the pseudogene TRBV3-2) to TRBJ1-5; D not certain. The germline gives CDR1 LGHDT, CDR2 YNNKEL (reference sequence). CDR3 length: 13 residues. V lost 1 base and J lost 9, with 10 bases in between. The CDR3: CASSQVPGRPQHF. Written as DNA, the CDR3 is TGTGCCAGCAGCCAAGTGCCCGGGAGGCCCCAGCATTTT.

This rearrangement joins TRBV5-1 to TRBJ1-2; 7 bases line up with TRBD1. Trimming took 4 bases from V and 3 from J; bases not matched to a gene: 9. This CDR3 contains 15 residues. The germline gives CDR1 SGHRS, CDR2 YFSETQ. The CDR3 sequence: CASSPSRDRDYGYTF. The CDR3 nucleotides read TGCGCCAGCAGCCCGTCCCGGGACAGAGACTATGGCTACACCTTC.

The CDR3 loop reads CASSAEGRLNTIYF. CDR3 bases: TGTGCCAGCAGTGCAGAGGGAAGGTTAAACACCATATATTTT. The chain has TRBV25-1 and TRBJ1-3, with D hard to call. CDR1 MGHDK and CDR2 SYGVNS come from the germline V gene. The germline V and J ends were trimmed by 4 bases and 6 bases, with 13 bases remaining between them. This CDR3 spans 14 amino acids.

The chain joins TRBV19 to TRBJ1-3; the D is unclear. The germline CDR1 and CDR2 sequences are LNHDA and SQIVND (reference sequence). The V gene lost 3 bases and the J gene lost 0 bases, with 6 bases spanning the gap. The CDR3 covers 14 residues. DNA of the CDR3: TGTGCCAGTAGTATTTCAGACTCTGGAAACACCATATATTTT. Amino acid sequence: CASSISDSGNTIYF.

The chain links TRBV27 to TRBJ2-5; D is perhaps TRBD2 (5 bases). CDR3 size: 16 residues. V lost 7 bases and J 2 bases, leaving 20 bases between the germline ends. The germline gives CDR1 MNHEY, CDR2 SMNVEV (reference sequence). The CDR3 protein is CASTPLPAVGQETQYF. The CDR3 DNA follows: TGTGCCAGCACCCCTCTTCCAGCGGTGGGGCAAGAGACCCAGTACTTC.

V gene TRBV29-1 combines with J gene TRBJ1-2, with 7 bases matching TRBD1. Per the germline V gene, CDR1 is SQVTM and CDR2 is ANQGSEA. V shed 0 bases and J 4 bases; nucleotides not matched to a gene: 5. The CDR3 totals 14 residues. In DNA, the CDR3 is TGCAGCGTTGAAGAGGGTGAGGGGGCCTATGGCTACACCTTC. The encoded protein is CSVEEGEGAYGYTF.

The J gene is TRBJ1-4, the V gene TRBV6-5, with D uncertain. The length of the CDR3 is 13 residues. Trimming removed 6 bases from V and 4 bases from J, with 9 bases in between. Germline V CDR1 and CDR2: MNHEY, SVGAGI. CDR3 coding DNA: TGTGCCAGCAGGGAGGGAGTTAATGAAAAACTGTTTTTT. This sequence encodes CASREGVNEKLFF.

This clone is a singleton in its sample. The chain joins TRBV4-2 to TRBJ2-2; the match to TRBD1 covers 8 bases. Trimming removed 0 bases from V and 6 bases from J; junction bases left unmatched: 15. This CDR3 comprises 19 residues. The germline V gene encodes CDR1 LGHNA and CDR2 YNFKEQ. Here the CDR3 DNA reads TGTGCCAGCAGCCAAGATGATTGGCGGACAGGGTTTGCTCCCGGGGAGCTGTTTTTT. It yields the protein CASSQDDWRTGFAPGELFF.

Only a few counts were recorded for this clone. The chain is built from TRBV7-3 and TRBJ2-2; D gene unclear. V was shortened by 3 bases and J by 8 bases, with 7 bases between the two germline ends. CDR3 length equals 12 residues. The germline CDR1 and CDR2 sequences are SGHTA and FQGTGA. The CDR3 reads CASSFPLGELFF. The CDR3 nucleotides are TGTGCCAGCAGCTTCCCCTTGGGGGAGCTGTTTTTT.

The J gene is TRBJ2-3, the V gene TRBV24-1, with D unclear. The CDR3 has 12 residues. V dropped 4 bases and J dropped 6 bases, with 7 bases sitting between them. Germline CDR1 and CDR2: KGHDR and SFDVKD. The CDR3 DNA follows: TGTGCCACCAGTGAATTCGGGGATACGCAGTATTTT. Protein product: CATSEFGDTQYF.

J is TRBJ1-2 and V is TRBV7-9; a possible D gene is TRBD1 (5 bases). V lost 5 bases and J lost 2, with 12 bases in between. CDR1 is SEHNR, CDR2 FQNEAQ, per germline (reference sequence). The CDR3 contains 14 residues. The CDR3 DNA reads TGTGCCAGCAGCCAACTGACAGAGAACTATGGCTACACCTTC. Translated: CASSQLTENYGYTF.

The chain links TRBV10-3 to TRBJ1-1; perhaps TRBD1 as D (5 bases). The CDR3 covers 14 residues. V lost 1 base and J 2 bases, leaving 8 bases between the germline ends. Germline values: CDR1 ENHRY, CDR2 SYGVKD. CDR3 coding DNA: TGTGCCATCAGTGAGTTGGGGGGAAACACTGAAGCTTTCTTT. Amino acid sequence: CAISELGGNTEAFF.

The count of this clone is one. The chain recombines TRBV3-1 (or the pseudogene TRBV3-2) with TRBJ2-5, with 11 bases fitting TRBD2. This CDR3 is built from 19 residues. V dropped 0 bases and J dropped 0; count of bases not matched to a gene: 9. Germline CDR1 LGHDT, CDR2 YNNKEL (reference sequence). The CDR3 DNA is TGTGCCAGCAGCCAAGATTGGGTACTAGCGGGGGCCTACCAAGAGACCCAGTACTTC. Translation: CASSQDWVLAGAYQETQYF.

The chain is built from TRBV27 and TRBJ2-3, with 7 bases fitting TRBD2. The junction had 5 bases not matched to a gene; V was cut back by 3 bases and J by 2 bases. Germline CDR1 MNHEY, CDR2 SMNVEV (reference sequence). The CDR3 extends over 15 amino acids. The CDR3 region has the DNA TGTGCCAGCAGTTTTTTGCGGGGGAACACAGATACGCAGTATTTT. Its protein product is CASSFLRGNTDTQYF.

The chain couples TRBV5-1 to TRBJ2-2; D remains unclear. Per germline, CDR1 SGHRS and CDR2 YFSETQ. V lost 0 bases and J lost 2, with 11 bases in between. This CDR3 spans 16 amino acids. CDR3 bases: TGCGCCAGCAGCTTGGCCGCCCTGAGAAACACCGGGGAGCTGTTTTTT. Translated: CASSLAALRNTGELFF.

The V call is TRBV10-1, the J call TRBJ2-7; possibly TRBD1 for D (5 bases). V lost 5 bases to trimming and J lost 2 bases, with 10 bases between them. This CDR3 contains 13 residues. Germline CDR1 reads WNHNN; CDR2 reads SYGVQD (reference sequence). CDR3 amino acids: CASSRQITYEQYF. CDR3 nucleotide sequence: TGCGCCAGCAGTCGACAGATAACCTACGAGCAGTACTTC.

The chain links TRBV28 to TRBJ2-7; tentatively, D is TRBD2 (5 bases). The V end lost 2 bases, the J end lost 11 bases, and 13 bases lay between the germline ends. The CDR3 totals 12 residues. The germline V gene encodes CDR1 MDHEN and CDR2 SYDVKM. The CDR3 loop is CASSLGGPWKYF. The CDR3 nucleotides read TGTGCCAGCAGTTTAGGAGGTCCATGGAAGTACTTC.

The chain employs TRBV7-3 and TRBJ2-3; D is unresolved. This CDR3 spans 12 amino acids. Germline CDR1 reads SGHTA; CDR2 reads FQGTGA. The V and J ends lost 5 bases and 7 bases respectively, with 10 bases between them. The CDR3 DNA follows: TGTGCCAGCAGCGAAAGCCCTAATACGCAGTATTTT. This translates into CASSESPNTQYF.

The chain joins TRBV7-8 to TRBJ2-2; 9 bases match TRBD1. This CDR3 region has 17 residues. Looked up from germline, CDR1 is SGHVS and CDR2 is FQNEAQ. Trimming removed 1 base from V and 4 bases from J; junction bases left unmatched: 7. CDR3: CASSLGPAGQGTGELFF. For the CDR3, the DNA is TGTGCCAGCAGCTTAGGACCTGCGGGACAGGGCACCGGGGAGCTGTTTTTT.

The V call is TRBV5-1, the J call TRBJ1-4; D uncertain. The CDR3 covers 14 residues. The ends were cut back, 0 bases at V and 2 bases at J, with 5 bases in the middle. The germline V gene has CDR1 SGHRS and CDR2 YFSETQ. The DNA for the CDR3 is TGCGCCAGCAGCTTGGACAGCACTAATGAAAAACTGTTTTTT. Translation gives CASSLDSTNEKLFF.

The chain uses TRBV30 and TRBJ1-2; the D gene is possibly TRBD1 (5 bases). This CDR3 comprises 13 residues. V gave up 2 bases and J gave up 4 bases, with 11 bases separating them. CDR1 and CDR2 (germline): GTSNPN, SVGIG (reference sequence). The CDR3 DNA is TGTGCCTGGAGTCAAAGACAGCTCTATGGCTACACCTTC. The encoded protein is CAWSQRQLYGYTF.

V gene TRBV28 combines with J gene TRBJ2-1, with 12 bases lining up with TRBD2. Germline V gives CDR1 MDHEN, CDR2 SYDVKM. V trimming: 5 bases; J trimming: 8 bases; junction bases outside the gene matches: 16. This CDR3 contains 18 residues. DNA of the CDR3: TGTGCCAGCAGTCGGCCCTGGACTAGCGGGATCGCCCGGGATGAGCAGTTCTTC. It codes for CASSRPWTSGIARDEQFF.